What follows are 30 T cell receptor beta chains derived from one specimen sequenced in a study of T-cell memory formation after mild COVID-19. TCRdb fed the 5' RACE reads into MiXCR, producing one record per CDR3 protein. Of roughly 250,000 distinct CDR3 sequences detected, about a sixth appear once; the ten largest clones hold around 21%. The sequenced material came from PBMCs or a T cell subset sorted from them (not recorded which). All receptors derive from a man younger than 35 who had mild COVID-19 (a few samples of this study predate the infection). Cell type and time point are not known.

V is TRBV6-2 or TRBV6-3 and J is TRBJ2-7, with D unresolved. This CDR3 comprises 13 residues. The germline CDR1 and CDR2 sequences are MNHEY and SVGEGT. The V end lost 7 bases, the J end lost 1 base, and 11 bases lay between the germline ends. The CDR3 DNA reads as TGTGCCAGCACCCCGGACGGATCCTACGAGCAGTACGTC. This encodes CASTPDGSYEQYV.

This clonotype was seen only a few times. The J gene is TRBJ2-7, the V gene TRBV12-3 or TRBV12-4; 11 positions agree with TRBD2. Losses at the gene ends were 3 bases for V and 5 bases for J; bases not matched to a gene: 12. This CDR3 comprises 17 residues. The CDR3 loop is CASSFVSGTSGIDEQYF. The CDR3 DNA follows: TGTGCCAGCAGTTTTGTCTCGGGGACTAGCGGAATCGACGAGCAGTACTTC.

The chain uses TRBV6-2 or TRBV6-3 and TRBJ2-1; maybe TRBD2 (6 bases). The V end lost 5 bases, the J end lost 0 bases, and 14 bases lay between the germline ends. CDR1 MNHEY and CDR2 SVGEGT come from the germline V gene. CDR3 length: 16 residues. The CDR3 region is CASSPPGALSYNEQFF. Written as DNA, the CDR3 is TGTGCCAGCAGTCCTCCGGGAGCGCTCTCCTACAATGAGCAGTTCTTC.

This clonotype has a single count. Just one base apart from a much larger clone, this may be a read error. The genes are TRBV4-3 and TRBJ2-7; perhaps TRBD2 as D (5 bases). CDR1 and CDR2 (germline): LGHNA, YSLEER. The CDR3 has 14 amino acids. DNA for the CDR3: TGCGCCAGCAGCAAAGAGGCAGGACTTTACGAGCAGTACTTC. Its translation is CASSKEAGLYEQYF.

The sample holds a few counts of this clonotype. V usage is TRBV6-2 or TRBV6-3 and J usage is TRBJ2-7; the D is unclear. The CDR3 totals 13 residues. With 0 bases removed from V and 2 bases from J, the gap between germline ends came to 5 bases. In germline, CDR1 is MNHEY, CDR2 SVGEGT. The chain's CDR3 is CASSYSDPYEQYV. The CDR3 DNA reads as TGTGCCAGCAGTTACTCCGACCCCTACGAGCAGTACGTC.

The gene calls are TRBV6-5 and TRBJ1-5, with D unclear. The CDR3 is made up of 14 amino acids. Deletions cut 6 bases from V and 4 bases from J, with 13 bases between. Germline CDR1 MNHEY, CDR2 SVGAGI. This chain's CDR3 is CASRNQDRNQPQHF. The CDR3 DNA sequence: TGTGCCAGCAGAAATCAGGATAGGAATCAGCCCCAGCATTTT.

This chain joins TRBV27 and TRBJ2-5, with 8 bases fitting TRBD2. The V and J ends lost 6 bases and 5 bases, in that order; junction bases with no gene match: 8. Germline CDR1 is MNHEY and CDR2 is SMNVEV (reference sequence). This CDR3 spans 14 amino acids. The CDR3 DNA is TGTGCCAGCAGAAGCGGGACTAGATTGGAGACCCAGTACTTC. The encoded protein is CASRSGTRLETQYF.

This clonotype occurred many times. The chain uses TRBV6-5 and TRBJ1-2, with a possible D match to TRBD1 (5 bases). The V gene lost 0 bases and the J gene lost 4 bases, with 9 bases spanning the gap. Germline CDR1 is MNHEY and CDR2 is SVGAGI. The CDR3 runs 14 residues. The CDR3 protein is CASSYSGDPYGYTF. CDR3 DNA sequence: TGTGCCAGCAGTTACTCGGGGGATCCCTATGGCTACACCTTC.

J is TRBJ2-6 and V is TRBV19; D is unclear. V lost 9 bases and J lost 1, with 13 bases in between. The germline V gene has CDR1 LNHDA and CDR2 SQIVND (reference sequence). The CDR3 runs to 15 residues. The CDR3 spells CASRAVGSGANVLTF. CDR3 nucleotides: TGTGCCAGCCGGGCAGTCGGGTCTGGGGCCAACGTCCTGACTTTC.

This clonotype was recorded a few times. The chain has TRBV10-3 and TRBJ1-2; TRBD1 aligns across 9 bases. Germline V CDR1 and CDR2: ENHRY, SYGVKD. Losses at the gene ends were 3 bases for V and 4 bases for J; bases not matched to a gene: 6. This CDR3 is built from 15 residues. The CDR3 DNA reads TGTGCCATCAGTGACCAGACAGGGGGAGGCTATGGCTACACCTTC. Amino acid sequence: CAISDQTGGGYGYTF.

Only a few counts were recorded for this clonotype. This chain links TRBV7-8 with TRBJ1-5; 8 nucleotides line up with TRBD1. The V and J ends lost 4 bases and 2 bases, in that order; junction bases with no gene match: 10. The germline CDR1 and CDR2 sequences are SGHVS and FQNEAQ. The CDR3 is 17 residues long. For the CDR3, the DNA is TGTGCCAGCAGCTCAAGAGACAGGGGAAGGGGCAATCAGCCCCAGCATTTT. This encodes CASSSRDRGRGNQPQHF.

The V call is TRBV4-1, the J call TRBJ2-7, with D unresolved. The length of the CDR3 is 14 residues. Germline V lookup: CDR1 MGHRA, CDR2 YSYEKL. The V gene lost 1 base and the J gene lost 2 bases, with 9 bases spanning the gap. The CDR3 sequence is CASSQGPGTYEQYF. CDR3 DNA: TGCGCCAGCAGCCAAGGCCCAGGAACCTACGAGCAGTACTTC.

This sequence joins TRBV4-3 and TRBJ2-3, with D perhaps matching TRBD2 (6 bases). The CDR3 runs 15 residues. The germline gives CDR1 LGHNA, CDR2 YSLEER. Between the trimmed V and J ends, which lost 1 base and 1 base, there was a span of 9 bases. The CDR3 nucleotides are TGCGCCAGCAGCCAAGGCGCTAGCGGCACAGATACGCAGTATTTT. Protein sequence: CASSQGASGTDTQYF.

The J gene is TRBJ1-1, the V gene TRBV5-1, with D perhaps matching TRBD1 (6 bases). Germline V gene data show CDR1 as SGHRS and CDR2 as YFSETQ. V shed 4 bases and J shed 1 base, with 20 bases lying between them. The CDR3 is made up of 17 amino acids. The CDR3 bases are TGCGCCAGCAGCCCCGGGGGGGGGCGGACAACGAACACTGAAGCTTTCTTT. Translation: CASSPGGGRTTNTEAFF.

The rearrangement joins TRBV10-3 to TRBJ2-5; 7 bases are a match to TRBD1. CDR3 size: 15 residues. V lost 2 bases and J lost 5; bases outside the gene matches: 8. The germline V gene has CDR1 ENHRY and CDR2 SYGVKD. The CDR3 spells CAISETKGATETQYF. In DNA form, the CDR3 reads TGTGCCATCAGTGAGACGAAGGGGGCGACGGAGACCCAGTACTTC.

This clonotype was observed a handful of times. The rearrangement joins TRBV2 to TRBJ1-5; 7 bases agree with TRBD1. CDR3 length: 14 residues. Per germline, CDR1 SNHLY and CDR2 FYNNEI. V shed 6 bases, J shed 7 bases, and the junction held 9 bases outside the gene matches. CDR3 in amino acids: CASSEQGSRQPQHF. The CDR3 DNA sequence: TGTGCCAGCAGCGAACAGGGGAGTAGGCAGCCCCAGCATTTT.

J is TRBJ1-5 and V is TRBV4-1; D call uncertain. This CDR3 spans 15 amino acids. Trimming took off 0 bases at V and 7 bases at J, with 13 bases between the two ends. CDR1 and CDR2 from the germline V gene are MGHRA and YSYEKL. This chain's CDR3 is CASSQDRSERQPQHF. In nucleotides, the CDR3 is TGCGCCAGCAGCCAAGATAGGTCTGAGAGGCAGCCCCAGCATTTT.

The table lists this clonotype with a few counts. V and J are TRBV5-1 and TRBJ2-3, with D tentatively TRBD1 (6 bases). The CDR3 sequence is 15 residues long. V lost 4 bases to trimming and J lost 3 bases, with 15 bases between them. The germline V gene has CDR1 SGHRS and CDR2 YFSETQ. The CDR3 nucleotides read TGCGCCAGCAGCCGCACCCTGGGGGCTACAGATACGCAGTATTTT. Translation gives CASSRTLGATDTQYF.

The J gene is TRBJ2-3, the V gene TRBV5-1, with 12 bases lining up with TRBD2. J was trimmed by 3 bases and V by 0 bases; bases with no gene match: 5. Germline V CDR1 and CDR2: SGHRS, YFSETQ. The CDR3 covers 17 residues. CDR3 bases: TGCGCCAGCAGCTTGGGACTAGCGGGGGTTGGAACAGATACGCAGTATTTT. This gives the protein CASSLGLAGVGTDTQYF.

This clonotype has more than one count but fewer than ten. The chain uses TRBV10-3 and TRBJ1-2; unclear D gene. V was pared by 7 bases and J by 3 bases, with 9 bases between. This CDR3 comprises 12 residues. Germline V gene sequence: CDR1 ENHRY, CDR2 SYGVKD. The CDR3 nucleotides are TGTGCCATCACTGGAACAGACTATGGCTACACCTTC. Its protein is CAITGTDYGYTF.

This clonotype was seen a few times. The V and J genes are TRBV4-1 and TRBJ2-3; D may be TRBD2 (7 bases). Trimming took 3 bases from V and 0 from J, leaving 16 bases between them. Germline lookup yields CDR1 MGHRA and CDR2 YSYEKL. The CDR3 spans 17 residues. The CDR3 sequence is CASSQGQAGSSTDTQYF. CDR3 nucleotide sequence: TGCGCCAGCAGCCAGGGACAAGCGGGGTCAAGCACAGATACGCAGTATTTT.

The chain links TRBV6-1 to TRBJ2-1; maybe TRBD1 (5 bases). Germline V gene sequence: CDR1 MNHNS, CDR2 SASEGT. The CDR3 is made up of 17 amino acids. The V gene lost 4 bases and the J gene lost 0 bases, with 16 bases spanning the gap. The CDR3 nucleotides read TGTGCCAGCAGTGGTCAGGGCCCTATTAGCTCCTACAATGAGCAGTTCTTC. Encoded protein: CASSGQGPISSYNEQFF.

The rearrangement links TRBV4-1 to TRBJ2-5, with TRBD2 as a possible D gene (6 bases). Germline CDR1 reads MGHRA; CDR2 reads YSYEKL. V was clipped by 0 bases and J by 5 bases, with 10 bases between them. The CDR3 totals 14 residues. This chain's CDR3 is CASSQDSGRETQYF. The CDR3 DNA reads TGCGCCAGCAGCCAAGATTCAGGGAGGGAGACCCAGTACTTC.

Only a few counts were recorded for this clonotype. The chain combines TRBV5-1 with TRBJ1-1; unclear D gene. Trimming removed 6 bases at V and 12 bases at J, with 27 bases between. CDR3 size: 15 residues. Looked up from germline, CDR1 is SGHRS and CDR2 is YFSETQ. The CDR3 bases are TGCGCCAGCAAGGGTTCATCGACGGACGAGGCCTTGTCTTTCTTT. The encoded protein is CASKGSSTDEALSFF.

The J gene is TRBJ2-7, the V gene TRBV20-1; TRBD1 matches 7 bases. CDR1 is DFQATT and CDR2 is SNEGSKA in the germline V gene (reference sequence). The CDR3 extends over 12 amino acids. V dropped 3 bases and J dropped 4; count of bases not matched to a gene: 3. CDR3 region: CSASIQGYEQYF. DNA for the CDR3: TGCAGTGCTAGTATACAGGGGTACGAGCAGTACTTC.

This clonotype showed up just a few times. This chain uses TRBV4-1 with TRBJ2-5; 9 bases agree with TRBD2. Germline V gene lookup returns CDR1 MGHRA and CDR2 YSYEKL. CDR3 size: 17 residues. V trimming: 4 bases; J trimming: 1 base; junction bases outside the gene matches: 10. CDR3: CASSPYFGAGGQETQYF. The CDR3 bases are TGCGCCAGCAGCCCTTACTTCGGAGCGGGAGGCCAAGAGACCCAGTACTTC.

V and J are TRBV7-6 and TRBJ2-7; a possible D gene is TRBD2 (7 bases). Germline V lookup: CDR1 SGHVS, CDR2 FNYEAQ. The CDR3 is 14 residues long. V was cut by 7 bases and J by 2 bases, with 15 bases left in between. The DNA of the CDR3 is TGTGCCAGCACCCAAGGGGGGGCCCCCTACGAGCAGTACTTC. It translates to CASTQGGAPYEQYF.

This clonotype was recorded at least ten times. The CDR3 nucleotides read TGTGCCAGCAGCTTGACTCTAGCGGGGGGTCAAGAGACCCAGTACTTC. Protein product: CASSLTLAGGQETQYF. The chain recombines TRBV5-5 with TRBJ2-5, with TRBD2 matching 11 bases. Germline CDR1 is SGHKS and CDR2 is YYEKEE (reference sequence). The CDR3 has 16 residues. V dropped 1 base and J dropped 2; count of bases not matched to a gene: 4.

The V call is TRBV7-9, the J call TRBJ2-7, with 8 bases that match TRBD1. CDR1 is SEHNR and CDR2 is FQNEAQ in the germline V gene (reference sequence). Trimming at V came to 6 bases and at J to 0 bases, leaving 7 bases not matched to a gene. There are 15 residues in the CDR3. The CDR3, as DNA: TGTGCCAGCAGTACAGGGGGTGGTGGCTCCTACGAGCAGTACTTC. Its protein is CASSTGGGGSYEQYF. Filled out from reference TRBV7-9 and TRBJ2-7, the complete variable domain reads DTGVSQNPRHKITKRGQNVTFRCDPISEHNRLYWYRQTLGQGPEFLTYFQNEAQLEKSRLLSDRFSAERPKGSFSTLEIQRTEQGDSAMYLCASSTGGGGSYEQYFGPGTRLTVT.

This clonotype was seen a few times. The CDR3 DNA follows: TGCGCCAGCAGCCCGGACAGGGCGCAAGCCGGGGAGCTGTTTTTT. It yields the protein CASSPDRAQAGELFF. This rearrangement joins TRBV5-1 to TRBJ2-2, with TRBD1 matching 8 bases. The germline CDR1 and CDR2 sequences are SGHRS and YFSETQ. The trim removed 4 bases at V and 6 bases at J, leaving 8 bases unmatched. This CDR3 is 15 amino acids long. Full variable domain (missing parts from reference TRBV5-1 and TRBJ2-2): KAGVTQTPRYLIKTRGQQVTLSCSPISGHRSVSWYQQTPGQGLQFLFEYFSETQRNKGNFPGRFSGRQFSNSRSEMNVSTLELGDSALYLCASSPDRAQAGELFFGEGSRLTVL.